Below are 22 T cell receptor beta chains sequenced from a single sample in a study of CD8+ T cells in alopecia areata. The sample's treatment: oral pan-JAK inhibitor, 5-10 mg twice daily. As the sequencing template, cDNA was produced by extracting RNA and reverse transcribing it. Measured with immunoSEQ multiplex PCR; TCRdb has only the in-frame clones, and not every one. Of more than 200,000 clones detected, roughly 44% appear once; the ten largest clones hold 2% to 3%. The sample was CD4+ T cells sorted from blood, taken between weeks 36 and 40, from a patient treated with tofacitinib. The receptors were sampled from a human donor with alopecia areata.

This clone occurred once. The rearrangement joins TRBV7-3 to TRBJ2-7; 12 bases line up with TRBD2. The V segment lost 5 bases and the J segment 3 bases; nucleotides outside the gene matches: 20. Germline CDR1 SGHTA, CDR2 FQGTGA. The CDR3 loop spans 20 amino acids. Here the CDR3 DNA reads TGTGCCAGCAGCCCCACCCAGGTCGGGACTAGCGGGTCCCTCGGCTACGAGCAGTACTTC. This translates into CASSPTQVGTSGSLGYEQYF. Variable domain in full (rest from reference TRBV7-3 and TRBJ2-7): GAGVSQTPSNKVTEKGKYVELRCDPISGHTALYWYRQSLGQGPEFLIYFQGTGAADDSGLPNDRFFAVRPEGSVSTLKIQRTERGDSAVYLCASSPTQVGTSGSLGYEQYFGPGTRLTVT.

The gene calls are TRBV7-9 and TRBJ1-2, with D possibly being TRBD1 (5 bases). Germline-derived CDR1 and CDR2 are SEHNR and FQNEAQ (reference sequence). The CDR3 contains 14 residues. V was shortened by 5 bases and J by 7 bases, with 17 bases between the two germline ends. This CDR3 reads CASSIQEPRSGYTF. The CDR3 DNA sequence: TGTGCCAGCAGCATACAGGAACCGAGGAGTGGCTACACCTTC.

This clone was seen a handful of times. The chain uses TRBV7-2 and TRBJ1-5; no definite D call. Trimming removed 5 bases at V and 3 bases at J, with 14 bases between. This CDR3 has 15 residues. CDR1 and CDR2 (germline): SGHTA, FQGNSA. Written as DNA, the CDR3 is TGTGCCAGCAGCCGAGAGTGGGGAGTCAATCAGCCCCAGCATTTT. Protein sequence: CASSREWGVNQPQHF.

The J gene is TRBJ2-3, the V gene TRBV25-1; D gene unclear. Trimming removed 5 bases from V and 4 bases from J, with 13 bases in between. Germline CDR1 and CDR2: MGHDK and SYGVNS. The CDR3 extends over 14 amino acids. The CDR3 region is CASSPLVMADTQYF. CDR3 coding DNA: TGTGCCAGCAGTCCCCTCGTTATGGCAGATACGCAGTATTTT. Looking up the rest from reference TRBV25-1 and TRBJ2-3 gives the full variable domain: EADIYQTPRYLVIGTGKKITLECSQTMGHDKMYWYQQDPGMELHLIHYSYGVNSTEKGDLSSESTVSRIRTEHFPLTLESARPSHTSQYLCASSPLVMADTQYFGPGTRLTVL.

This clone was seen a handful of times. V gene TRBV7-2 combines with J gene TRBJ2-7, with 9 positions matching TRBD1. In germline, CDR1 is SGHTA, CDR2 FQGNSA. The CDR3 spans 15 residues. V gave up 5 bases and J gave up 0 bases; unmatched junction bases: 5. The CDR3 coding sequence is TGTGCCAGCAGCGCAGCGACAGGGGGCTCCTACGAGCAGTACTTC. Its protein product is CASSAATGGSYEQYF.

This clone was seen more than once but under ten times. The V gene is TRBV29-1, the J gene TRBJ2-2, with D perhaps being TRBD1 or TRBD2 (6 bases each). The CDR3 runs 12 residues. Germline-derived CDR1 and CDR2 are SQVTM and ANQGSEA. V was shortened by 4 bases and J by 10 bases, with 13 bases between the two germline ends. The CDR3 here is CSVGGADAELFF. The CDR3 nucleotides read TGCAGCGTTGGGGGGGCCGACGCGGAGCTGTTTTTT.

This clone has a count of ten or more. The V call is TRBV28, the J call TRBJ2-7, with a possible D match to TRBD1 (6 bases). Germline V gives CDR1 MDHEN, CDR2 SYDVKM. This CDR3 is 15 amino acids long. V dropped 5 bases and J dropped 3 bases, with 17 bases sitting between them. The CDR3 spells CASSISPRGNYEQYF. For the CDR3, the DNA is TGTGCCAGCAGTATATCCCCCAGGGGCAACTACGAGCAGTACTTC.

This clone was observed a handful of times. The CDR3 coding sequence is TGTGCCAGCAGTGCCCGGACTAGCGGGACCACAGATACGCAGTATTTT. Amino acid sequence: CASSARTSGTTDTQYF. This chain uses TRBV6-1 with TRBJ2-3, with 12 bases fitting TRBD2. Germline V lookup: CDR1 MNHNS, CDR2 SASEGT. The V segment lost 4 bases and the J segment 2 bases; nucleotides outside the gene matches: 4. The CDR3 is 16 amino acids.

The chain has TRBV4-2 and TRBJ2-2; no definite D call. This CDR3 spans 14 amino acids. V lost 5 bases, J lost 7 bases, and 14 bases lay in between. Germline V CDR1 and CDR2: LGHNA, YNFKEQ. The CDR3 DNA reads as TGTGCCAGCAGCTCCAAAGAGGCCGGCGGGGAGCTGTTTTTT. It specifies CASSSKEAGGELFF.

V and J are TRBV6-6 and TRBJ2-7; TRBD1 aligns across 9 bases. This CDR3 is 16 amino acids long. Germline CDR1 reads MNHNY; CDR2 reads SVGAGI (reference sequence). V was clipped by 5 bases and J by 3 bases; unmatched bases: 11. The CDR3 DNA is TGTGCCAGCAGTATGGCCCTCCCGGGACAGGGCTACGAGCAGTACTTC. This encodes CASSMALPGQGYEQYF.

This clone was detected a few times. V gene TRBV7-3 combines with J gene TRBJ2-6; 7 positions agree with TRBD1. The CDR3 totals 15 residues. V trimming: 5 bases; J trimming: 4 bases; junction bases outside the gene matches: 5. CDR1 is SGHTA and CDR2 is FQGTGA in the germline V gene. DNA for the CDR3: TGTGCCAGCAGCCCAACAGGGGCCGGGGCCAACGTCCTGACTTTC. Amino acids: CASSPTGAGANVLTF.

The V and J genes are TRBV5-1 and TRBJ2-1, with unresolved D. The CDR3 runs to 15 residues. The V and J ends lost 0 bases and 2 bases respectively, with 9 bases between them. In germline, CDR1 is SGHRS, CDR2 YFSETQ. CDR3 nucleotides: TGCGCCAGCAGCTTGGCGGGTGAACCCTACAATGAGCAGTTCTTC. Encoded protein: CASSLAGEPYNEQFF.

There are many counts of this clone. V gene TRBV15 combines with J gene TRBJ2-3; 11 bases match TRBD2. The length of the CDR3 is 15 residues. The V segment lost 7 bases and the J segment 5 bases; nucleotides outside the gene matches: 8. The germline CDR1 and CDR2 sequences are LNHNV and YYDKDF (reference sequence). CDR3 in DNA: TGTGCCACCACTATAGCGGGAGGGTATGGAGATACGCAGTATTTT. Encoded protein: CATTIAGGYGDTQYF.

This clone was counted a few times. The CDR3 coding sequence is TGTGCCAGCAGCGTAGGCTCCGGGACTAGCGGGAGTACGCAGTACTTC. Protein: CASSVGSGTSGSTQYF. The chain couples TRBV9 to TRBJ2-5; 14 bases fit TRBD2. The germline V gene has CDR1 SGDLS and CDR2 YYNGEE. The J segment lost 11 bases and the V segment lost 0 bases, leaving 9 bases of the junction unmatched. The CDR3 has 16 residues.

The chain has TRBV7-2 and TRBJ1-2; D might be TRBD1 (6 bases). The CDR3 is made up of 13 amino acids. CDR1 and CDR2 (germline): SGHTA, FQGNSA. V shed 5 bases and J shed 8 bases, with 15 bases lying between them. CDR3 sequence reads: CASSHRQVRGYTF. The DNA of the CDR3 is TGTGCCAGCAGCCACCGACAGGTTCGGGGCTACACCTTC. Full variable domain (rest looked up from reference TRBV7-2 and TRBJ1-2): GAGVSQSPSNKVTEKGKDVELRCDPISGHTALYWYRQSLGQGLEFLIYFQGNSAPDKSGLPSDRFSAERTGGSVSTLTIQRTQQEDSAVYLCASSHRQVRGYTFGSGTRLTVV.

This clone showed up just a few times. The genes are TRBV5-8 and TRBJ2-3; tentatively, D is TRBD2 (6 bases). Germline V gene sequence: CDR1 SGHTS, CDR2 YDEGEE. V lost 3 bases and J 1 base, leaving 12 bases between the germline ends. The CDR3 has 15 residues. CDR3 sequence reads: CASSSKSGGTDTQYF. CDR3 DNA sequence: TGTGCCAGCAGCTCGAAATCGGGGGGCACAGATACGCAGTATTTT.

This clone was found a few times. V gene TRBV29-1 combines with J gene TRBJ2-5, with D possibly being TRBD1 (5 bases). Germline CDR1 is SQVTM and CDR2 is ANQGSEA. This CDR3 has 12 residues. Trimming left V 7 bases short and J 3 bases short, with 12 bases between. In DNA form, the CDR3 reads TGCAGCGCCCAGGGTTGGGAAGAGACCCAGTACTTC. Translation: CSAQGWEETQYF.

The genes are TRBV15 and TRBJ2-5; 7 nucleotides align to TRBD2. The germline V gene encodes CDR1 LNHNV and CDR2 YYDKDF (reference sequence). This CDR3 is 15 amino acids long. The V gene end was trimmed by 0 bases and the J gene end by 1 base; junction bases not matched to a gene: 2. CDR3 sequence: CATSRDPSGQETQYF. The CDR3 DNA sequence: TGTGCCACCAGCAGAGATCCTAGCGGCCAAGAGACCCAGTACTTC.

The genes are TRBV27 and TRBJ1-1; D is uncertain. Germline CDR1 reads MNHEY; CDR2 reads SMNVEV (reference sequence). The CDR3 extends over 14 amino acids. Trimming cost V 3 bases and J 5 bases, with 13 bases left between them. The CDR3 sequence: CASSLDRKITEAFF. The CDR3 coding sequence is TGTGCCAGCAGTTTGGACCGAAAGATTACTGAAGCTTTCTTT.

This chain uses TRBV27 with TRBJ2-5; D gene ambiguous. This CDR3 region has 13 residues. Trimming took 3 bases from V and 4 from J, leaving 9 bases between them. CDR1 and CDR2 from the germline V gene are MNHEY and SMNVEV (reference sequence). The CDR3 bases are TGTGCCAGCAGTTTTCGGGCAGGAGAGACCCAGTACTTC. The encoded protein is CASSFRAGETQYF.

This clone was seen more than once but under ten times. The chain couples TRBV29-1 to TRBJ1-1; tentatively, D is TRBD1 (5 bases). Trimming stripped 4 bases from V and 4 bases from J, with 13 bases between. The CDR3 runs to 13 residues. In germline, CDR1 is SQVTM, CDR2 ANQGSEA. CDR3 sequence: CSVAGGLGTEAFF. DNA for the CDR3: TGCAGCGTTGCGGGGGGTCTAGGCACTGAAGCTTTCTTT.

In nucleotides, the CDR3 is TGTGCCAGCAGTTTTGGGACAGGGGTGATGAAGACCCAGTACTTC. Protein: CASSFGTGVMKTQYF. V usage is TRBV28 and J usage is TRBJ2-5; 10 nucleotides line up with TRBD1. Germline loops: CDR1 MDHEN, CDR2 SYDVKM. The J segment lost 6 bases and the V segment lost 3 bases, leaving 7 bases of the junction unmatched. CDR3 length equals 15 residues.